A single sample gave rise to the 27 T cell receptor beta chains below, sequenced in a study of T cells in Graves' hyperthyroidism and ophthalmopathy (dated by TCRdb to the late 2010s). The library was made by multiplex PCR. The sample was run on an Illumina HiSeq 2000. The TCR beta CDR3 regions were amplified from the RNA transcripts. For the first round of RT-PCR on the TCR CDR3, the HTBI primer set was used together with the Qiagen OneStep RT-PCR kit. The public reads were run again by TCRdb, first through fastp at Q25 and then through MiXCR, and only productive beta chains were kept. Under each unique CDR3 protein, matching rows form one entry showing the most common genes and DNA. The sample table contains a few hundred thousand distinct CDR3 sequences; only one count was recorded for around 13% of them. The ten largest clones represent 5.3% of the sample. Material: blood. These receptors were taken from a woman younger than 30 with Graves' hyperthyroidism.

The chain joins TRBV5-1 to TRBJ1-2; 10 bases are a match to TRBD1. This CDR3 is 14 amino acids long. The V gene end was trimmed by 5 bases and the J gene end by 4 bases; junction bases not matched to a gene: 5. The germline V gene has CDR1 SGHRS and CDR2 YFSETQ. This chain's CDR3 is CASRTGTGAYGYTF. The DNA for the CDR3 is TGCGCCAGCAGGACCGGGACAGGGGCCTATGGCTACACCTTC.

Worth noting for this clonotype: A much larger clone sits a single nucleotide away, making a read error possible. No conserved phenylalanine or tryptophan ends this CDR3, so it is likely a read error. The V and J genes are TRBV11-2 and TRBJ1-1; the D is unclear. The length of the CDR3 is 12 residues. The germline V gene encodes CDR1 SGHAT and CDR2 FQNNGV. Trimming left V 5 bases short and J 10 bases short, with 14 bases between. As DNA, the CDR3 is TGTGCCAGCAGCCAAGACCGGGCTCGAGCTTTCCTT. Translation gives CASSQDRARAFL.

This clonotype was recorded many times. This chain joins TRBV6-2 or TRBV6-3 and TRBJ2-1; D possibly corresponds to TRBD2 (7 bases). This CDR3 is 16 amino acids long. Germline-derived CDR1 and CDR2 are MNHEY and SVGEGT. Trimming took 2 bases from V and 0 from J, leaving 11 bases between them. The CDR3: CASSYRGASSYNEQFF. The CDR3 DNA follows: TGTGCCAGCAGTTACCGGGGGGCAAGCTCCTACAATGAGCAGTTCTTC.

This clonotype has at least ten counts. The chain combines TRBV6-5 with TRBJ1-2; D perhaps matches TRBD1 (5 bases). V lost 2 bases and J 1 base, leaving 5 bases between the germline ends. Germline values: CDR1 MNHEY, CDR2 SVGAGI. This CDR3 comprises 13 residues. The CDR3 DNA reads as TGTGCCAGCAGTTACGACAGTAACTATGGCTACACCTTC. Protein product: CASSYDSNYGYTF.

The V gene is TRBV7-3, the J gene TRBJ1-2, with D perhaps matching TRBD1 (6 bases). Germline assignment: CDR1 SGHTA and CDR2 FQGTGA. V shed 5 bases and J shed 6 bases, with 16 bases lying between them. The CDR3 covers 14 residues. CDR3 nucleotides: TGTGCCAGCAGCCCAGTCGGCAGGGGAGATGGCTACACCTTC. It codes for CASSPVGRGDGYTF. The full variable domain, rest sourced from reference TRBV7-3 and TRBJ1-2, is GAGVSQTPSNKVTEKGKYVELRCDPISGHTALYWYRQSLGQGPEFLIYFQGTGAADDSGLPNDRFFAVRPEGSVSTLKIQRTERGDSAVYLCASSPVGRGDGYTFGSGTRLTVV.

At least ten counts were recorded for this clonotype. The V gene is TRBV7-8, the J gene TRBJ2-2; 7 nucleotides align to TRBD1. Per the germline V gene, CDR1 is SGHVS and CDR2 is FQNEAQ. The CDR3 is 15 amino acids. V was clipped by 4 bases and J by 2 bases; unmatched bases: 4. CDR3 coding DNA: TGTGCCAGCAGCTCTGGGACAGCTAACACCGGGGAGCTGTTTTTT. Protein sequence: CASSSGTANTGELFF.

The V call is TRBV20-1, the J call TRBJ2-3; D gene ambiguous. Germline loops: CDR1 DFQATT, CDR2 SNEGSKA (reference sequence). The ends were cut back, 6 bases at V and 3 bases at J, with 13 bases in the middle. The CDR3 length is 13 residues. The CDR3 is CSAWSVGTDTQYF. CDR3 nucleotide sequence: TGCAGTGCCTGGAGCGTCGGGACAGATACGCAGTATTTT.

The rearrangement links TRBV4-1 to TRBJ2-5; the D is unclear. V lost 0 bases to trimming and J lost 5 bases, with 10 bases between them. Germline values: CDR1 MGHRA, CDR2 YSYEKL. The CDR3 consists of 14 residues. CDR3 bases: TGCGCCAGCAGCCAAGAAGTTACTGCCGAGACCCAGTACTTC. Translated: CASSQEVTAETQYF.

This clonotype was counted only a few times. The rearrangement joins TRBV30 to TRBJ2-7; no firm D call. Trimming cost V 0 bases and J 7 bases, with 19 bases left between them. From germline, CDR1 is GTSNPN and CDR2 SVGIG (reference sequence). CDR3 length equals 15 residues. CDR3 residues: CAWSVLQPAVGEQYF. The DNA for the CDR3 is TGTGCCTGGAGTGTACTCCAACCCGCCGTGGGGGAGCAGTACTTC.

There are many counts of this clonotype. This chain uses TRBV12-3 or TRBV12-4 with TRBJ2-1; D remains unclear. The V end lost 11 bases, the J end lost 3 bases, and 14 bases lay between the germline ends. The CDR3 has 13 amino acids. The CDR3 loop reads CACRRPSYNEQFF. The CDR3 DNA reads as TGTGCCTGTAGGCGGCCCAGCTACAATGAGCAGTTCTTC.

This sequence joins TRBV7-9 and TRBJ1-4; 7 nucleotides agree with TRBD1. Germline CDR1 SEHNR, CDR2 FQNEAQ (reference sequence). After removal of 10 bases from V and 7 bases from J, the junction contained 21 bases not matched to a gene. The CDR3 is 17 residues long. The CDR3 reads CATLGPQSDRISEKLFF. Here the CDR3 DNA reads TGTGCCACCCTGGGCCCTCAATCGGACAGGATCAGTGAAAAACTGTTTTTT.

This clonotype occurred many times. V gene TRBV30 combines with J gene TRBJ2-7; tentatively, D is TRBD2 (6 bases). Germline-derived CDR1 and CDR2 are GTSNPN and SVGIG (reference sequence). The V gene lost 3 bases and the J gene lost 6 bases, with 15 bases spanning the gap. This CDR3 has 13 amino acids. CDR3 loop: CAWRGRERGEQYF. The DNA for the CDR3 is TGTGCCTGGAGGGGCCGGGAGCGAGGCGAGCAGTACTTC.

V and J are TRBV20-1 and TRBJ1-2; possible D gene TRBD1, 5 bases. The germline V gene has CDR1 DFQATT and CDR2 SNEGSKA (reference sequence). This CDR3 is 15 amino acids long. V dropped 0 bases and J dropped 1 base, with 12 bases sitting between them. The CDR3 bases are TGCAGTGCTAGAGATCTTACAGGCCTTAACTATGGCTACACCTTC. It translates to CSARDLTGLNYGYTF.

This clonotype was seen ten or more times. This rearrangement joins TRBV19 to TRBJ1-1, with a tentative D call TRBD1 (5 bases). The germline CDR1 and CDR2 sequences are LNHDA and SQIVND (reference sequence). The CDR3 is 13 residues long. Between the trimmed V and J ends, which lost 4 bases and 6 bases, there was a span of 12 bases. For the CDR3, the DNA is TGTGCCAGTAGTACGGCAGGGTACGCTGAAGCTTTCTTT. Amino acid sequence: CASSTAGYAEAFF.

This clonotype was seen only a few times. The DNA of the CDR3 is TGTGCCAGTAAAGTGGGGTACACTGAAGCTTTCTTT. It encodes CASKVGYTEAFF. The chain couples TRBV19 to TRBJ1-1, with D uncertain. Germline lookup yields CDR1 LNHDA and CDR2 SQIVND (reference sequence). The germline V and J ends were trimmed by 7 bases and 3 bases, with 9 bases remaining between them. The CDR3 extends over 12 amino acids.

The CDR3 region is CASSPPREQETQYF. CDR3 in DNA: TGTGCCAGCAGTCCTCCGCGGGAACAAGAGACCCAGTACTTC. This chain uses TRBV6-2 or TRBV6-3 with TRBJ2-5; the D gene is possibly TRBD2 (6 bases). The CDR3 sequence is 14 residues long. Germline lookup yields CDR1 MNHEY and CDR2 SVGEGT. Deletions cut 5 bases from V and 2 bases from J, with 12 bases between.

At least ten counts were recorded for this clonotype. This sequence joins TRBV27 and TRBJ1-1; D is ambiguous. CDR1 and CDR2 from the germline V gene are MNHEY and SMNVEV (reference sequence). V dropped 6 bases and J dropped 0 bases, with 11 bases sitting between them. The CDR3 consists of 14 residues. The CDR3 is CASSLGWMNTEAFF. CDR3 DNA sequence: TGTGCCAGCAGCCTGGGGTGGATGAACACTGAAGCTTTCTTT.

Many counts were recorded for this clonotype. The CDR3 nucleotides are TGCGCCAGCAGGGCTCGATCAAGCTCCTACAATGAGCAGTTCTTC. Translation gives CASRARSSSYNEQFF. V gene TRBV5-1 combines with J gene TRBJ2-1; the D is unclear. The CDR3 sequence is 15 residues long. Trimming removed 5 bases from V and 0 bases from J, with 12 bases in between. Germline V gene sequence: CDR1 SGHRS, CDR2 YFSETQ. Complete variable domain (other parts from reference TRBV5-1 and TRBJ2-1): KAGVTQTPRYLIKTRGQQVTLSCSPISGHRSVSWYQQTPGQGLQFLFEYFSETQRNKGNFPGRFSGRQFSNSRSEMNVSTLELGDSALYLCASRARSSSYNEQFFGPGTRLTVL.

The chain links TRBV9 to TRBJ1-3; no reliable D call. CDR3 length equals 18 residues. The V end lost 4 bases, the J end lost 0 bases, and 20 bases lay between the germline ends. The germline CDR1 and CDR2 sequences are SGDLS and YYNGEE. In nucleotides, the CDR3 is TGTGCCAGCAGCCCTTCTTCTACGGTTAGTTTCTCTGGAAACACCATATATTTT. It translates to CASSPSSTVSFSGNTIYF.

This clonotype was recorded at least ten times. The V and J genes are TRBV11-3 and TRBJ1-3; D unresolved. Looked up from germline, CDR1 is SGHNT and CDR2 is YENEEA. Trimming removed 3 bases from V and 1 base from J, with 4 bases in between. This CDR3 is built from 13 residues. The CDR3 DNA is TGTGCCAGCAGCTTGCTTTCTGGAAACACCATATATTTT. The encoded protein is CASSLLSGNTIYF.

The sample holds a few counts of this clonotype. This chain joins TRBV30 and TRBJ1-4, with a weak D call TRBD1 (5 bases). CDR1 and CDR2 (germline): GTSNPN, SVGIG (reference sequence). Between the trimmed V and J ends, which lost 4 bases and 8 bases, there was a span of 17 bases. The CDR3 spans 14 residues. CDR3 amino acids: CAWTTLGVGEKLFF. The CDR3 DNA is TGTGCCTGGACGACTCTAGGGGTTGGGGAAAAACTGTTTTTT.

This clonotype was detected ten times or more. The chain uses TRBV20-1 and TRBJ2-7; 8 bases match TRBD1. The ends lost 1 base at V and 6 bases at J; junction bases unmatched: 5. Looked up from germline, CDR1 is DFQATT and CDR2 is SNEGSKA (reference sequence). The length of the CDR3 is 13 residues. CDR3 nucleotides: TGCAGTGCTAGAGGACAGGGGCTAGGCGAGCAGTACTTC. It yields the protein CSARGQGLGEQYF.

In its sample, this clonotype was seen many times. V is TRBV7-9 and J is TRBJ2-7; D possibly corresponds to TRBD1 (6 bases). The CDR3 runs to 14 residues. CDR1 is SEHNR and CDR2 is FQNEAQ in the germline V gene (reference sequence). The V gene lost 5 bases and the J gene lost 3 bases, with 14 bases spanning the gap. CDR3 region: CASSIQGNFYEQYF. CDR3 DNA sequence: TGTGCCAGCAGCATACAGGGCAACTTCTACGAGCAGTACTTC.

This clonotype was picked up many times. The rearrangement links TRBV20-1 to TRBJ2-1; TRBD2 matches 7 bases. Trimming cost V 5 bases and J 8 bases; bases outside gene matches: 6. The CDR3 is 12 amino acids. Germline CDR1 DFQATT, CDR2 SNEGSKA (reference sequence). The CDR3 nucleotides are TGCAGTGCTCTAAGGGAGGGGCATGAGCAGTTCTTC. It codes for CSALREGHEQFF.

This clonotype was seen only a few times. The genes are TRBV20-1 and TRBJ2-2; TRBD2 is a possible D gene (5 bases). V lost 0 bases to trimming and J lost 4 bases, with 18 bases between them. This CDR3 comprises 17 residues. Germline CDR1 DFQATT, CDR2 SNEGSKA (reference sequence). This CDR3 is CSAREGTVGARTGELFF. The CDR3 DNA sequence: TGCAGTGCTAGAGAGGGCACAGTGGGAGCACGCACCGGGGAGCTGTTTTTT.

At least ten counts were recorded for this clonotype. V is TRBV28 and J is TRBJ1-4; D is unclear. Germline V gives CDR1 MDHEN, CDR2 SYDVKM. The CDR3 sequence is 14 residues long. Trimming removed 3 bases at V and 5 bases at J, with 10 bases between. The CDR3 reads CASSLPGSNEKLFF. For the CDR3, the DNA is TGTGCCAGCAGTTTGCCCGGGTCAAATGAAAAACTGTTTTTT.

The chain couples TRBV3-1 to TRBJ2-1; the match to TRBD2 covers 7 bases. J was trimmed by 8 bases and V by 1 base; bases with no gene match: 5. Germline V lookup: CDR1 LGHDT, CDR2 YNNKEL (reference sequence). This CDR3 has 14 residues. The CDR3 DNA reads TGTGCCAGCAGCCAAGTACTAGCGCCCCATGAGCAGTTCTTC. Residues: CASSQVLAPHEQFF.